Below, 8 T cell receptor beta chains from the same sample are listed, as sequenced in a study of cytomegalovirus exposure and HLA in healthy donors. 13 Jbeta primers and 60 Vbeta primers were used for the PCR. The protocol was immunoSEQ multiplex PCR, while the TCRdb copy is restricted to in-frame clones and leaves out a portion. The table includes 150,000 to 200,000 clones, approximately 80% detected once. The sequenced material came from PBMCs. These receptors all stem from a man aged 45-60 years in good health and CMV-seropositive.

V and J are TRBV7-6 and TRBJ1-5, with D perhaps matching TRBD1 (5 bases). This CDR3 is 13 amino acids long. The germline gives CDR1 SGHVS, CDR2 FNYEAQ. Trimming removed 3 bases from V and 5 bases from J, with 8 bases in between. The CDR3 DNA is TGTGCCAGCAGCTTCGGGGGGGATCAGCCCCAGCATTTT. Translated, it gives CASSFGGDQPQHF.

The J gene is TRBJ1-1, the V gene TRBV27; possible D gene TRBD1, 6 bases. Trimming shortened V by 6 bases and J by 0 bases, and 11 bases separated the two germline ends. The CDR3 spans 14 residues. Germline values: CDR1 MNHEY, CDR2 SMNVEV (reference sequence). CDR3 nucleotides: TGTGCCAGCAGACCGGGGGGGCTGAACACTGAAGCTTTCTTT. Residues: CASRPGGLNTEAFF.

This clone was seen only a few times. This chain uses TRBV7-9 with TRBJ1-6; D is uncertain. CDR3 length: 12 amino acids. Germline loops: CDR1 SEHNR, CDR2 FQNEAQ (reference sequence). V was trimmed by 5 bases and J by 9 bases, leaving 8 bases between them. CDR3 amino acids: CASSPQSSPLHF. Written as DNA, the CDR3 is TGTGCCAGCAGCCCACAATCTTCACCCCTCCACTTT.

The chain is built from TRBV5-4 and TRBJ2-2, with 7 nucleotides matching TRBD2. Germline V lookup: CDR1 SGHNT, CDR2 YYREEE (reference sequence). Trimming took 1 base from V and 2 from J; bases not matched to a gene: 2. The CDR3 consists of 15 residues. CDR3 nucleotide sequence: TGTGCCAGCAGCTTGAGCGGGGTCAACACCGGGGAGCTGTTTTTT. As protein: CASSLSGVNTGELFF. The variable domain in full, completed from reference TRBV5-4 and TRBJ2-2, reads ETGVTQSPTHLIKTRGQQVTLRCSSQSGHNTVSWYQQALGQGPQFIFQYYREEENGRGNFPPRFSGLQFPNYSSELNVNALELDDSALYLCASSLSGVNTGELFFGEGSRLTVL.

The rearrangement uses TRBV5-4 and TRBJ2-5, with TRBD2 matching over 12 bases. V was clipped by 3 bases and J by 3 bases; unmatched bases: 3. The CDR3 runs to 15 residues. Per the germline V gene, CDR1 is SGHNT and CDR2 is YYREEE (reference sequence). CDR3 sequence (DNA): TGTGCCAGCAGCTCCGGACTAGCGGGGAAAGAGACCCAGTACTTC. Residues: CASSSGLAGKETQYF.

The rearrangement links TRBV5-4 to TRBJ2-7; D remains ambiguous. The length of the CDR3 is 15 residues. Germline V gene lookup returns CDR1 SGHNT and CDR2 YYREEE (reference sequence). Trimming shortened V by 0 bases and J by 5 bases, and 15 bases separated the two germline ends. The CDR3 protein is CASSLGRSRGNEQYF. The CDR3 DNA follows: TGTGCCAGCAGCTTGGGACGGAGCCGAGGCAACGAGCAGTACTTC. The complete variable domain, with remaining parts taken from reference TRBV5-4 and TRBJ2-7, reads ETGVTQSPTHLIKTRGQQVTLRCSSQSGHNTVSWYQQALGQGPQFIFQYYREEENGRGNFPPRFSGLQFPNYSSELNVNALELDDSALYLCASSLGRSRGNEQYFGPGTRLTVT.

This chain joins TRBV7-2 and TRBJ1-4, with TRBD1 matching over 11 bases. With V trimmed by 1 base and J by 7 bases, 5 bases remained unmatched. Germline V gene data show CDR1 as SGHTA and CDR2 as FQGNSA. The length of the CDR3 is 16 residues. The CDR3 nucleotides read TGTGCCAGCAGCTTAGGGACAGGGGGCTCTGGTGAAAAACTGTTTTTT. Translating it yields CASSLGTGGSGEKLFF.

The V gene is TRBV2, the J gene TRBJ2-6; D gene uncertain. This CDR3 is built from 14 residues. V gave up 4 bases and J gave up 2 bases, with 6 bases separating them. Germline V lookup: CDR1 SNHLY, CDR2 FYNNEI. This chain's CDR3 is CASSVEPGANVLTF. For the CDR3, the DNA is TGTGCCAGCAGTGTTGAGCCTGGGGCCAACGTCCTGACTTTC.